This is a list of T cell receptor beta chains from one sample in a study of T cells in Graves' hyperthyroidism and ophthalmopathy. TCRdb independently ran MiXCR on the multiplex PCR reads; one entry per CDR3 protein. The sample carries a few hundred thousand distinct CDR3 sequences, around 14% recorded once. The sequencing input was blood. Receptor source: a woman aged 25 to 45 with Graves' hyperthyroidism. Each CDR3 is given with its conserved first and last residue. A D gene is named only where the DNA matches it firmly. Clone size is stated in some rows and not others, as once, few, many or a class when expanded.

d_gene	len	v_gene	j_gene	abundance	CDR3aa	CDR3nt
NA	13	TRBV29-1	TRBJ2-7	NA	CSVFRALSYEQYF	TGCAGCGTTTTCAGAGCGCTCTCCTACGAGCAGTACTTC
NA	13	TRBV27	TRBJ2-2	few	CASSISGTGELFF	TGTGCCAGCAGTATTAGTGGAACCGGGGAGCTGTTTTTT
NA	15	TRBV20-1	TRBJ2-7	many	CSASVGPWKPYEQYF	TGCAGTGCTTCCGTTGGACCCTGGAAACCCTACGAGCAGTACTTC
TRBD2	20	TRBV5-5	TRBJ2-1	many	CASSLEGGLAGQSSYNEQFF	TGTGCCAGCAGCTTGGAGGGGGGACTAGCGGGGCAGAGCTCCTACAATGAGCAGTTCTTC
NA	13	TRBV24-1	TRBJ1-2	many	CATSDRDSDGYTF	TGTGCCACCAGCGACCGGGACTCCGATGGCTACACCTTC
TRBD1	16	TRBV18	TRBJ2-3	NA	CASSPDRGPSTDTQYF	TGTGCCAGCTCACCCGACAGGGGTCCTAGCACAGATACGCAGTATTTT
NA	13	TRBV10-3	TRBJ2-1	many	CAISALPYNEQFF	TGTGCCATCAGTGCACTACCTTACAATGAGCAGTTCTTC
NA	15	TRBV6-2/TRBV6-3	TRBJ2-7	many	CASSYFVGDGYEQYF	TGTGCCAGCAGTTACTTTGTGGGGGATGGCTACGAGCAGTACTTC
TRBD2	15	TRBV5-1	TRBJ2-5	NA	CANSPSGMGQETQYF	TGCGCCAACAGCCCTAGCGGGATGGGTCAAGAGACCCAGTACTTC
TRBD1	16	TRBV9	TRBJ2-1	NA	CASSPPGQGSGNEQFF	TGTGCCAGCAGTCCTCCGGGACAGGGTTCTGGCAATGAGCAGTTCTTC
NA	11	TRBV2	TRBJ1-1	few	CASTLDREAFF	TGTGCCAGCACCTTAGACAGAGAAGCTTTCTTT
NA	16	TRBV12-3/TRBV12-4	TRBJ1-2	many	CASSLEVTGTNYGYTF	TGTGCCAGCAGTTTGGAGGTCACCGGGACGAACTATGGCTACACCTTC
TRBD1	17	TRBV6-1	TRBJ1-5	many	CASRRTLGTGDNQPQHF	TGTGCCAGCAGACGAACTCTTGGGACAGGGGACAATCAGCCCCAGCATTTT
TRBD1	15	TRBV15	TRBJ1-2	NA	CATSDGPQGANGYTF	TGTGCCACCAGTGACGGACCACAGGGGGCGAATGGCTACACCTTC
NA	15	TRBV28	TRBJ1-4	many	CASISPGQLNEKLFF	TGTGCCAGCATTTCACCGGGACAACTGAATGAAAAACTGTTTTTT
TRBD2	16	TRBV5-1	TRBJ2-1	NA	CASSLVALAGGDEQFF	TGCGCCAGCAGCTTGGTGGCCCTAGCGGGAGGCGATGAGCAGTTCTTC
NA	14	TRBV6-2/TRBV6-3	TRBJ1-2	few	CASSYSDPGYGYTF	TGTGCCAGCAGTTACTCGGACCCGGGCTATGGCTACACCTTC
NA	13	TRBV27	TRBJ2-3	NA	CASYGGGTDTQYF	TGTGCCAGCTACGGTGGGGGCACAGATACGCAGTATTTT
TRBD2	18	TRBV11-2	TRBJ2-5	many	CASSLELSGGRAGETQYF	TGTGCCAGCAGCTTAGAGTTGAGTGGCGGGAGGGCGGGAGAGACCCAGTACTTC
NA	17	TRBV30	TRBJ2-2	many	CAWDPGRNLMNTGELFF	TGTGCCTGGGACCCGGGACGGAATTTAATGAACACCGGGGAGCTGTTTTTT
NA	13	TRBV5-1	TRBJ1-4	few	CASSLGQYEKLFF	TGCGCCAGCAGCTTAGGCCAGTATGAAAAACTGTTTTTT
TRBD1	15	TRBV6-1	TRBJ1-5	NA	CASGERSGGLQPQHF	TGTGCCAGCGGTGAACGGTCAGGGGGGCTTCAGCCCCAGCATTTT
NA	14	TRBV6-1	TRBJ1-2	many	CASCSRARSYGYTF	TGTGCCAGCTGTTCCAGGGCGCGGAGCTATGGCTACACCTTC
NA	15	TRBV12-3/TRBV12-4	TRBJ2-1	many	CASSFGTPMANEQFF	TGTGCCAGCAGCTTCGGGACTCCAATGGCCAATGAGCAGTTCTTC
NA	14	TRBV19	TRBJ1-1	few	CASSILPDNTEAFF	TGTGCCAGTAGTATATTGCCAGACAACACTGAAGCTTTCTTT
NA	13	TRBV29-1	TRBJ2-5	NA	CSVAGQRGETQYF	TGCAGCGTCGCGGGACAGAGGGGAGAGACCCAGTACTTC
NA	13	TRBV20-1	TRBJ2-2	NA	CSARFRATGELFF	TGCAGTGCTAGATTTCGGGCCACCGGGGAGCTGTTTTTT
NA	14	TRBV10-3	TRBJ2-2	many	CAISEPSGTGELFF	TGTGCCATCAGTGAGCCCTCGGGCACCGGGGAGCTGTTTTTT
NA	14	TRBV12-3/TRBV12-4	TRBJ1-1	many	CASSLDRRNTEAFF	TGTGCCAGCAGTTTAGACAGGCGGAACACTGAAGCTTTCTTT